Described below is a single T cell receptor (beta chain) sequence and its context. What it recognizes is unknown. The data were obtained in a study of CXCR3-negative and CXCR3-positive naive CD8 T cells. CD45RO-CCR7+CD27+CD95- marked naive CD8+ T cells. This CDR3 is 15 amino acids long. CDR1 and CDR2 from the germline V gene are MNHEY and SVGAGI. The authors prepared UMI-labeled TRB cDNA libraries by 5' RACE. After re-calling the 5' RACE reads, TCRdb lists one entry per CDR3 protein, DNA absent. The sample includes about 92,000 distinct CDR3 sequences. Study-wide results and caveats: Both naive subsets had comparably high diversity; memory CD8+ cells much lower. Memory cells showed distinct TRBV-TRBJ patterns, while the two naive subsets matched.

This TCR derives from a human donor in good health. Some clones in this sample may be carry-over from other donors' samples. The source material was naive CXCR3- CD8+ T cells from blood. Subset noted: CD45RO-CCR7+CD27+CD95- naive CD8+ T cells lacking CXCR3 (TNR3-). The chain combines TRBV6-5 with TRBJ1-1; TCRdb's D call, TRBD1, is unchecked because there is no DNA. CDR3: CASSRPPGNPLEAFF.